A selection of T cell receptor beta chains follows, all from one sample in a study of blood T cell repertoires in COVID-19. Only in-frame clones appear in the TCRdb table, and some are missing; sequencing was by immunoSEQ multiplex PCR. The sample includes some 150,000 clones, 65% to 85% of them seen just once. Sequenced material: peripheral blood. The receptors derive from a man in his sixties with active or convalescent COVID-19. Each CDR3 is given with its conserved first and last residue. D genes are given only for firm matches. Size tells how often a clone was seen (once, few, many) or the class of an expanded clone, and some rows leave it out.

TRBV5-6	-	-	TRBJ2-1	TGTGCCAGCAGCTTGGTGGCTTACAATGAGCAGTTCTTC	CASSLVAYNEQFF
TRBV4-2	-	-	TRBJ1-3	TGTGCCAGCAGCACCCCTTTAACAGGGCAGGGGAACACCATATATTTT	CASSTPLTGQGNTIYF
TRBV9	-	-	TRBJ1-3	TGTGCCAGCAGCGTAGGGGGGCCAGACCGATCTGGAAACACCATATATTTT	CASSVGGPDRSGNTIYF
TRBV4-1	TRBD1	-	TRBJ2-6	TGCGCCAGCAGCCAAGATCTGAGGGGGCCGGGATCTGGGGCCAACGTCCTGACTTTC	CASSQDLRGPGSGANVLTF
TRBV4-1	TRBD1	-	TRBJ1-1	TGCGCCAGCAGCCCTAGACAGGGGGCCACTGAAGCTTTCTTT	CASSPRQGATEAFF
TRBV6-5	-	-	TRBJ1-4	TGTGCCAGCACTACTCGGAATGAAAAACTGTTTTTT	CASTTRNEKLFF
TRBV7-3	-	-	TRBJ1-1	TGTGCCAGCAGCTCCTACAGTTTGAACACTGAAGCTTTCTTT	CASSSYSLNTEAFF
TRBV3-1/TRBV3-2	TRBD2	-	TRBJ2-2	TGTGCCAGCAGCCAAGCGAGAGCTAGCGGGACGGGGGAGCTGTTTTTT	CASSQARASGTGELFF
TRBV9	-	-	TRBJ2-1	TGTGCCAGCAGCAGCCGAGGGTTGGTTGCTGGTGAGCAGTTCTTC	CASSSRGLVAGEQFF
TRBV5-6	-	-	TRBJ2-3	TGTGCCAGCAGCTTACTGATCACAGATACGCAGTATTTT	CASSLLITDTQYF
TRBV6-5	-	few	TRBJ2-2	TGTGCCAGCAGGCAGGCGAACACCGGGGAGCTGTTTTTT	CASRQANTGELFF
TRBV6-1	TRBD1	-	TRBJ1-5	TGTGCCAGCAGTGAAAGCCTAGGACAGGGGGCTTGGAATCAGCCCCAGCATTTT	CASSESLGQGAWNQPQHF
TRBV5-1	-	-	TRBJ1-2	TGCGCCAGCAGCACGGATCCCGCGTCTCAGGGTGGCTACACCTTC	CASSTDPASQGGYTF
TRBV10-3	-	once	TRBJ2-1	TGTGCCATCAGTGGTCAGAACAATGAGCAGTTCTTC	CAISGQNNEQFF
TRBV9	-	-	TRBJ1-1	TGTGCCAGCAGCAGGGAGTTGGGAACTGAAGCTTTCTTT	CASSRELGTEAFF
TRBV5-1	-	-	TRBJ1-5	TGCGCCAGCAGCTTGAACGGAGATCAGCCCCAGCATTTT	CASSLNGDQPQHF
TRBV18	TRBD1	-	TRBJ1-4	TGTGCCAGCTCTATCGGGACAGCAACTAATGAAAAACTGTTTTTT	CASSIGTATNEKLFF
TRBV24-1	-	-	TRBJ1-5	TGTGCCACCAGTGATTTGAGAGAGGATCAGCCCCAGCATTTT	CATSDLREDQPQHF
TRBV6-5	-	-	TRBJ2-1	TGTGCCAGCAGTAGAACCAGGGTCTCCTACAATGAGCAGTTCTTC	CASSRTRVSYNEQFF
TRBV7-3	TRBD1	once	TRBJ2-7	TGTGCCAGCAGCTTTTACAGGGGGCAGTCCTACGAGCAGTACTTC	CASSFYRGQSYEQYF
TRBV24-1	TRBD1	-	TRBJ2-5	TGTGCCTCGGGACAGGAAGAGACCCAGTACTTC	CASGQEETQYF
TRBV7-9	TRBD2	-	TRBJ2-2	TGTGCCAGCAGATCCGGCAGAGCGGGAATAGGAACCGGGGAGCTGTTTTTT	CASRSGRAGIGTGELFF
TRBV29-1	TRBD2	-	TRBJ2-1	TGCAGCGTTGTAGGCGGGAGGACTCACAATGAGCAGTTCTTC	CSVVGGRTHNEQFF
TRBV5-1	-	-	TRBJ2-7	TGCGCCAGCAGCTTGGAGAGCGGCCCTACCTACGAGCAGTACTTC	CASSLESGPTYEQYF
TRBV3-1/TRBV3-2	TRBD2	-	TRBJ2-1	TGTGCCAGCAGCCAAGCTGGGACTAGTAAAAATGAGCAGTTCTTC	CASSQAGTSKNEQFF
TRBV7-8	TRBD2	-	TRBJ2-1	TGTGCCAGCAGCTCGAGACTAGCGGGGGGTTTTGGGCAGTTCTTC	CASSSRLAGGFGQFF
TRBV19	-	-	TRBJ1-5	TGTGCCAGTACCCCAGGACAGCACAATCAGCCCCAGCATTTT	CASTPGQHNQPQHF